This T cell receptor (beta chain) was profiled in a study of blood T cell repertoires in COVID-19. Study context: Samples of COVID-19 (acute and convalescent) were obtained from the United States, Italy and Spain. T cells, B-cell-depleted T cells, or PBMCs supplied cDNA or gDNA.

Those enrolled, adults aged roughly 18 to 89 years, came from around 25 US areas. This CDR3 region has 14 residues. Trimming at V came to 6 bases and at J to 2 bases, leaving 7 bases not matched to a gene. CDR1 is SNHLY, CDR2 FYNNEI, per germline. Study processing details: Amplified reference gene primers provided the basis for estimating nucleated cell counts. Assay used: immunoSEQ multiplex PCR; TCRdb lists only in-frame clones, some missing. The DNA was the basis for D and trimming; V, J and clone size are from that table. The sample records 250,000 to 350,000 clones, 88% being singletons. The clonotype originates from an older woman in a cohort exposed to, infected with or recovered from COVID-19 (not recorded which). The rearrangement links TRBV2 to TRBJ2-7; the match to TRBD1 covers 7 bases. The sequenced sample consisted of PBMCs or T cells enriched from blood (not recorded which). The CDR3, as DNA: TGTGCCAGCAGCAGGGACAGCGTAACCTACGAGCAGTACTTC. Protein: CASSRDSVTYEQYF.